This TCR beta chain appears in the sequencing data of a study of OX40 agonist ivuxolimab in advanced cancers. About the research overall: Given to patients was ivuxolimab, an agonistic anti-OX40 (CD134) antibody. One patient with hepatocellular carcinoma and two with cutaneous melanoma, three in all, had partial responses. Study-level points and caveats: At 0.1 to 3.0 mg/kg and by week 6, CD4+ and CD8+ T cells in the blood had expanded clonally.

Clones were read by immunoSEQ multiplex PCR, and TCRdb kept only the in-frame ones, dropping some. The sample has 22,000 or so clones, around nine tenths seen once. This clone was observed once. The antigen is unknown. J was trimmed by 5 bases and V by 1 base; bases with no gene match: 4. This CDR3 spans 15 amino acids. CDR1 and CDR2 (germline): SGHAT, FQNNGV. This chain links TRBV11-2 with TRBJ1-4, with TRBD1 matching over 7 bases. The TCR originated in an adult with an advanced solid tumor such as melanoma, head and neck, liver or kidney cancer. Here the sequenced sample was CD4+ or CD8+ T cells sorted from blood, taken in a trial of the OX40 agonist ivuxolimab. The CDR3 region has the DNA TGTGCCAGCAGCTTAGGGGACAGCTTAAATGAAAAACTGTTTTTT. Amino acids: CASSLGDSLNEKLFF.